The 26 T cell receptor beta chains below come from one sample, sequenced in a study of T cell changes during pregnancy in multiple sclerosis. The repertoire was sequenced with immunoSEQ multiplex PCR; TCRdb's copy has only in-frame clones and lacks some. The profile shows fewer than 70,000 clones, almost 95% of them singletons. Sequencing was performed on CD8+ T cells from peripheral blood mononuclear cells, taken in the third trimester of pregnancy. The source of these receptors is a female donor in good health, enrolled as a control in a pregnancy study.

V and J are TRBV5-6 and TRBJ2-1; D remains ambiguous. Trimming removed 0 bases from V and 6 bases from J, with 22 bases in between. The CDR3 extends over 18 amino acids. CDR1 is SGHDT and CDR2 is YYEEEE in the germline V gene. The CDR3 region has the DNA TGTGCCAGCAGCTTGGAGTCTACGAGGTGGCCAACAATCAATGAGCAGTTCTTC. Translated: CASSLESTRWPTINEQFF. Variable domain in full (rest from reference TRBV5-6 and TRBJ2-1): DAGVTQSPTHLIKTRGQQVTLRCSPKSGHDTVSWYQQALGQGPQFIFQYYEEEERQRGNFPDRFSGHQFPNYSSELNVNALLLGDSALYLCASSLESTRWPTINEQFFGPGTRLTVL.

Written as DNA, the CDR3 is TGTGCCAGCAGCGTAGTGGGGACAGGGTCGTACAATGAGCAGTTCTTC. As protein: CASSVVGTGSYNEQFF. The gene calls are TRBV9 and TRBJ2-1; TRBD1 matches at 9 bases. V lost 0 bases, J lost 4 bases, and 5 bases stayed unmatched. Germline values: CDR1 SGDLS, CDR2 YYNGEE. CDR3 size: 16 residues.

This sequence joins TRBV5-1 and TRBJ2-7, with D unclear. The germline gives CDR1 SGHRS, CDR2 YFSETQ. The CDR3 totals 14 residues. V lost 0 bases and J 2 bases, leaving 9 bases between the germline ends. CDR3 loop: CASSLEWATYEQYF. DNA of the CDR3: TGCGCCAGCAGCTTGGAATGGGCTACCTACGAGCAGTACTTC.

The chain is built from TRBV10-3 and TRBJ2-7; 7 bases agree with TRBD2. CDR1 and CDR2 from the germline V gene are ENHRY and SYGVKD. The CDR3 covers 14 residues. With V trimmed by 6 bases and J by 5 bases, 10 bases remained unmatched. This chain's CDR3 is CAIRAGTGLDEQYF. The DNA for the CDR3 is TGTGCCATCAGGGCCGGGACCGGACTAGACGAGCAGTACTTC.

This chain uses TRBV30 with TRBJ2-7, with D perhaps matching TRBD2 (6 bases). Germline CDR1 and CDR2: GTSNPN and SVGIG (reference sequence). Trimming took off 0 bases at V and 5 bases at J, with 8 bases between the two ends. This CDR3 contains 12 residues. CDR3 in DNA: TGTGCCTGGAGTGTATCGGGGGACGAGCAGTACTTC. This encodes CAWSVSGDEQYF.

J is TRBJ2-3 and V is TRBV15; a possible D gene is TRBD2 (7 bases). The V gene's germline CDR1 is LNHNV and CDR2 YYDKDF (reference sequence). Between the trimmed V and J ends, which lost 8 bases and 0 bases, there was a span of 12 bases. The CDR3 contains 14 residues. Here the CDR3 reads CATGRGGSTDTQYF. The CDR3 coding sequence is TGTGCCACCGGAAGGGGGGGAAGCACAGATACGCAGTATTTT.

The chain links TRBV2 to TRBJ2-5, with a tentative D call TRBD1 (6 bases). Germline V gene lookup returns CDR1 SNHLY and CDR2 FYNNEI. V was trimmed by 6 bases and J by 3 bases, leaving 11 bases between them. This CDR3 is 13 amino acids long. CDR3 region: CASRSYREETQYF. CDR3 in DNA: TGTGCCAGCAGGTCCTACAGGGAAGAGACCCAGTACTTC.

The genes are TRBV6-5 and TRBJ2-3; D not certain. Germline V gene data show CDR1 as MNHEY and CDR2 as SVGAGI. This CDR3 comprises 15 residues. V was pared by 5 bases and J by 6 bases, with 18 bases between. The CDR3 sequence is CASSPGVDLADTQYF. DNA of the CDR3: TGTGCCAGCAGTCCCGGAGTGGATCTGGCCGATACGCAGTATTTT.

The chain is built from TRBV19 and TRBJ1-2; TRBD1 aligns across 10 bases. The CDR3 totals 17 residues. Germline V gene sequence: CDR1 LNHDA, CDR2 SQIVND (reference sequence). Trimming removed 0 bases from V and 4 bases from J; junction bases left unmatched: 8. DNA for the CDR3: TGTGCCAGTAGTATAGATCCCGACAGGGGGCGAGTCTATGGCTACACCTTC. Amino acid sequence: CASSIDPDRGRVYGYTF.

The chain uses TRBV4-1 and TRBJ2-7, with D maybe TRBD2 (6 bases). Trimming pared 0 bases from V and 0 bases from J, leaving 9 bases between. The CDR3 runs to 15 residues. CDR1 is MGHRA and CDR2 is YSYEKL in the germline V gene. CDR3 in DNA: TGCGCCAGCAGCCAAGATTCGGACTACTCCTACGAGCAGTACTTC. Translation: CASSQDSDYSYEQYF.

The genes are TRBV4-3 and TRBJ1-2, with 7 positions matching TRBD1. Germline CDR1 and CDR2: LGHNA and YSLEER. Trimming took 4 bases from V and 0 from J; bases not matched to a gene: 8. CDR3 length equals 16 residues. The CDR3 region has the DNA TGCGCCAGCAGCCTAGCCAGGGGGGTAGCTAACTATGGCTACACCTTC. Protein product: CASSLARGVANYGYTF.

The chain recombines TRBV27 with TRBJ2-7, with D possibly TRBD2 on 6 matching bases. V lost 2 bases to trimming and J lost 2 bases, with 10 bases between them. This CDR3 spans 14 amino acids. CDR1 and CDR2 (germline): MNHEY, SMNVEV (reference sequence). CDR3 sequence (DNA): TGTGCCAGCAGTTTAAAAGGGGAGGCCTACGAGCAGTACTTC. Translation: CASSLKGEAYEQYF.

The rearrangement links TRBV27 to TRBJ1-3; TRBD1 matches 8 bases. With V trimmed by 2 bases and J by 8 bases, 5 bases remained unmatched. This CDR3 is 14 amino acids long. Germline CDR1 is MNHEY and CDR2 is SMNVEV (reference sequence). The CDR3 sequence is CASSLGQGTDTIYF. Here the CDR3 DNA reads TGTGCCAGCAGTTTAGGACAGGGAACCGACACCATATATTTT.

V usage is TRBV27 and J usage is TRBJ1-6; 9 bases are shared with TRBD1. J was trimmed by 8 bases and V by 7 bases; bases with no gene match: 3. The CDR3 covers 13 residues. Per the germline V gene, CDR1 is MNHEY and CDR2 is SMNVEV (reference sequence). The CDR3 sequence is CASTGQGYSPLHF. The CDR3 coding sequence is TGTGCCAGCACCGGACAGGGGTATTCACCCCTCCACTTT.

The chain has TRBV6-6 and TRBJ2-5, with 10 bases aligning to TRBD1. Unmatched junction bases numbered 5, after V lost 5 bases and J lost 5 bases. The germline V gene has CDR1 MNHNY and CDR2 SVGAGI (reference sequence). There are 14 residues in the CDR3. CDR3 sequence: CASSTGTGVETQYF. CDR3 nucleotides: TGTGCCAGCAGTACCGGGACAGGGGTCGAGACCCAGTACTTC.

V usage is TRBV7-6 and J usage is TRBJ2-3, with 9 positions matching TRBD2. The trim removed 5 bases at V and 0 bases at J, leaving 3 bases unmatched. Germline CDR1 reads SGHVS; CDR2 reads FNYEAQ. This CDR3 is built from 15 residues. The CDR3 sequence is CASSPSGGSTDTQYF. The CDR3 nucleotides are TGTGCCAGCAGCCCCAGCGGGGGGAGCACAGATACGCAGTATTTT.

The rearrangement uses TRBV7-9 and TRBJ2-1, with 8 bases lining up with TRBD1. The CDR3 is made up of 14 amino acids. V shed 3 bases and J 10 bases; nucleotides not matched to a gene: 8. Germline-derived CDR1 and CDR2 are SEHNR and FQNEAQ (reference sequence). CDR3 residues: CASSFVGQGREQFF. CDR3 bases: TGTGCCAGCAGCTTCGTTGGACAGGGTAGGGAGCAGTTCTTC. Based on the CDR3 plus reference TRBV7-9 and TRBJ2-1, the full variable domain is DTGVSQNPRHKITKRGQNVTFRCDPISEHNRLYWYRQTLGQGPEFLTYFQNEAQLEKSRLLSDRFSAERPKGSFSTLEIQRTEQGDSAMYLCASSFVGQGREQFFGPGTRLTVL.

The gene calls are TRBV6-5 and TRBJ2-7; D is perhaps TRBD1 (7 bases). Germline V CDR1 and CDR2: MNHEY, SVGAGI. The CDR3 is 16 amino acids. V was pared by 0 bases and J by 3 bases, with 15 bases between. The CDR3 nucleotides are TGTGCCAGCAGTTACTCGATGACAGGGACTTTCTACGAGCAGTACTTC. Amino acids: CASSYSMTGTFYEQYF.

This rearrangement joins TRBV29-1 to TRBJ2-3, with D tentatively TRBD2 (6 bases). CDR3 length: 15 amino acids. The ends were cut back, 4 bases at V and 2 bases at J, with 16 bases in the middle. Looked up from germline, CDR1 is SQVTM and CDR2 is ANQGSEA. The CDR3 sequence is CSVGESGLPTDTQYF. The CDR3 DNA sequence: TGCAGCGTTGGGGAGTCGGGACTTCCCACAGATACGCAGTATTTT.

In its sample, this clone was seen once. The chain is built from TRBV4-3 and TRBJ2-5, with TRBD2 as a possible D gene (7 bases). This CDR3 is built from 15 residues. The ends were cut back, 2 bases at V and 3 bases at J, with 13 bases in the middle. Per the germline V gene, CDR1 is LGHNA and CDR2 is YSLEER. The CDR3 reads CASSQNRGGEETQYF. The CDR3, as DNA: TGCGCCAGCAGCCAAAATAGGGGGGGGGAAGAGACCCAGTACTTC.

The V call is TRBV5-4, the J call TRBJ2-1; 8 positions agree with TRBD2. Germline V gene data show CDR1 as SGHNT and CDR2 as YYREEE (reference sequence). The junction had 13 bases not matched to a gene; V was cut back by 8 bases and J by 0 bases. The CDR3 spans 17 residues. The DNA of the CDR3 is TGTGCCAGTTGGCTCCGGGGGGGCCAAAGCTCCTACAATGAGCAGTTCTTC. Translation gives CASWLRGGQSSYNEQFF. Together with reference TRBV5-4 and TRBJ2-1, the CDR3 gives the full variable domain: ETGVTQSPTHLIKTRGQQVTLRCSSQSGHNTVSWYQQALGQGPQFIFQYYREEENGRGNFPPRFSGLQFPNYSSELNVNALELDDSALYLCASWLRGGQSSYNEQFFGPGTRLTVL.

V usage is TRBV11-3 and J usage is TRBJ1-5; 7 bases align to TRBD1. The V segment lost 8 bases and the J segment 4 bases; nucleotides outside the gene matches: 11. There are 15 residues in the CDR3. CDR1 is SGHNT, CDR2 YENEEA, per germline. CDR3 bases: TGTGCCAGCGGAGCCGGGACAGATCATAATCAGCCCCAGCATTTT. Translating gives CASGAGTDHNQPQHF. Looking up the rest from reference TRBV11-3 and TRBJ1-5 gives the full variable domain: EAGVVQSPRYKIIEKKQPVAFWCNPISGHNTLYWYLQNLGQGPELLIRYENEEAVDDSQLPKDRFSAERLKGVDSTLKIQPAELGDSAVYLCASGAGTDHNQPQHFGDGTRLSIL.

This rearrangement joins TRBV5-5 to TRBJ1-4; D is possibly TRBD1 (5 bases). The CDR3 covers 15 residues. The germline V gene has CDR1 SGHKS and CDR2 YYEKEE (reference sequence). V was clipped by 0 bases and J by 7 bases, with 13 bases between them. CDR3 nucleotides: TGTGCCAGCAGCTTGGAGGAGGGGCTAGGTGAAAAACTGTTTTTT. Its protein product is CASSLEEGLGEKLFF.

The chain carries TRBV18 and TRBJ1-2; 10 bases are shared with TRBD1. Germline CDR1 KGHSH, CDR2 LQKENI. CDR3 length equals 16 residues. Unmatched junction bases numbered 12, after V lost 8 bases and J lost 3 bases. The CDR3 sequence: CASQKSPTGGDYGYTF. CDR3 nucleotides: TGTGCCAGCCAGAAATCGCCGACAGGGGGCGACTATGGCTACACCTTC. Full variable domain (rest looked up from reference TRBV18 and TRBJ1-2): NAGVMQNPRHLVRRRGQEARLRCSPMKGHSHVYWYRQLPEEGLKFMVYLQKENIIDESGMPKERFSAEFPKEGPSILRIQQVVRGDSAAYFCASQKSPTGGDYGYTFGSGTRLTVV.

The rearrangement joins TRBV11-2 to TRBJ1-2, with D possibly being TRBD1 (6 bases). Germline assignment: CDR1 SGHAT and CDR2 FQNNGV. Between the trimmed V and J ends, which lost 5 bases and 3 bases, there was a span of 13 bases. The CDR3 contains 14 residues. The CDR3 spells CASSPGTPDYGYTF. DNA of the CDR3: TGTGCCAGCAGCCCCGGGACACCGGACTATGGCTACACCTTC. Full variable domain (rest looked up from reference TRBV11-2 and TRBJ1-2): EAGVAQSPRYKIIEKRQSVAFWCNPISGHATLYWYQQILGQGPKLLIQFQNNGVVDDSQLPKDRFSAERLKGVDSTLKIQPAKLEDSAVYLCASSPGTPDYGYTFGSGTRLTVV.

This chain joins TRBV7-9 and TRBJ2-5, with 7 positions matching TRBD1. Germline lookup yields CDR1 SEHNR and CDR2 FQNEAQ (reference sequence). Unmatched junction bases numbered 12, after V lost 6 bases and J lost 5 bases. CDR3 length: 15 residues. The CDR3 reads CASSFLTGIIETQYF. CDR3 in DNA: TGTGCCAGCAGTTTTCTGACAGGGATTATTGAGACCCAGTACTTC.